These 28 T cell receptor beta chains share one sample of origin, sequenced in a study of T cells in women clearing cervical HPV infection. Measured with immunoSEQ multiplex PCR; TCRdb has only the in-frame clones, and not every one. The sample has tens of thousands of clones. Source material: blood buffy coat. These receptors originate from a woman aged 18-70 years with a cervical HPV16 infection that either progressed to CIN3+ or cleared (not recorded which).

Turning to this clone: The read halts 3 residues ahead of the CDR3 end, with the missing end drawn from the germline J gene. This chain links TRBV30 with TRBJ2-7; 8 nucleotides match TRBD1. CDR1 is GTSNPN and CDR2 is SVGIG in the germline V gene (reference sequence). V lost 4 bases, J lost 3 bases, and 11 bases stayed unmatched. The CDR3 runs to 15 residues. The CDR3 spells CAWTRPGTGYYEQYF. The sequenced CDR3 bases are TGTGCCTGGACCCGACCCGGGACAGGTTACTACGAG.

Turning to this clone: The CDR3 end lies 3 residues beyond the end of the read and is filled in from the germline J gene. The V gene is TRBV20-1, the J gene TRBJ2-3, with 7 bases fitting TRBD2. The CDR3 contains 12 residues. J gave up 5 bases and V 6 bases, and 5 bases lay outside the gene matches. CDR1 and CDR2 from the germline V gene are DFQATT and SNEGSKA (reference sequence). The DNA read from the CDR3 is TGCAGTGCCTTGACTAGCCAAGATACG. It specifies CSALTSQDT. The whole CDR3 protein reads CSALTSQDTQYF.

A note on this clone: The CDR3 is cut off 3 residues early in the read; its end comes from the germline J gene. The chain employs TRBV19 and TRBJ1-2, with 9 bases fitting TRBD1. CDR1 is LNHDA, CDR2 SQIVND, per germline (reference sequence). The CDR3 totals 17 residues. V lost 7 bases, J lost 3 bases, and 15 bases stayed unmatched. The CDR3 loop reads CASTLKAPGQGYYGYTF. CDR3 bases read: TGTGCCAGTACCCTCAAGGCTCCGGGACAGGGATACTATGGC.

Notes on this clone: The read is 3 residues too short to cover the CDR3 end, so that end is filled in from the germline J gene. The chain uses TRBV29-1 and TRBJ1-2, with D maybe TRBD1 (5 bases). Per the germline V gene, CDR1 is SQVTM and CDR2 is ANQGSEA. The CDR3 spans 11 residues. The CDR3 region is CSVVEGISYTF. The covered CDR3 bases are TGCAGCGTTGTTGAGGGGATAAGC.

Worth noting for this clone: Read coverage stops 3 residues before the CDR3 terminus; the germline J gene supplies the remainder. The V gene is TRBV4-2, the J gene TRBJ2-1, with 13 bases that match TRBD2. CDR1 and CDR2 (germline): LGHNA, YNFKEQ. J lost 6 bases, V lost 0 bases, and 11 bases had no gene match. This CDR3 region has 19 residues. CDR3 in amino acids: CASSQERLAGGRDRNEQFF. Incomplete CDR3 DNA: TGTGCCAGCAGCCAAGAAAGACTAGCGGGGGGTAGGGACCGCAATGAG.

Turning to this clone: From the germline J gene comes the end of the CDR3, since the read stops 3 residues before it. The chain carries TRBV5-1 and TRBJ1-6; unclear D gene. Germline V gene lookup returns CDR1 SGHRS and CDR2 YFSETQ. The CDR3 totals 18 residues. V lost 0 bases, J lost 2 bases, and 15 bases lay in between. The part of the CDR3 DNA that was read is TGCGCCAGCAGCTTGGGAGGCTTAGGGTCGGCCTATAATTCACCC. Translation gives CASSLGGLGSAYNSP. The CDR3 in full is CASSLGGLGSAYNSPLHF.

Concerning this clone itself: The CDR3 goes on 3 residues after the read ends, and that part is filled in from the germline J gene. The J gene is TRBJ2-2, the V gene TRBV5-1, with TRBD1 identical over 7 bases. The CDR3 runs 16 residues. Germline CDR1 is SGHRS and CDR2 is YFSETQ. CDR3 bases read: TGCGCCAGCAGCTTTACAGGGGACCCCTATAATTCACCG. It is translated as CASSFTGDPYNSP. The CDR3 in full is CASSFTGDPYNSPLFF.

As concerns this clone: With the read ending 3 residues before the CDR3 end, the germline J gene is used to fill in that end. The chain combines TRBV7-6 with TRBJ1-1, with TRBD1 as a possible D gene (5 bases). Trimming removed 0 bases at V and 5 bases at J, with 13 bases between. The CDR3 spans 15 residues. The germline V gene encodes CDR1 SGHVS and CDR2 FNYEAQ. CDR3 residues: CASSLAKAGNTEAFF. The CDR3 DNA, read in part, is TGTGCCAGCAGCTTAGCGAAGGCAGGGAATACTGAA.

In regard to this clone: The read comes to an end 3 residues before the CDR3 does, leaving the germline J gene to fill in the end. The rearrangement uses TRBV19 and TRBJ1-1; D call uncertain. CDR3 length: 12 residues. V lost 4 bases to trimming and J lost 4 bases, with 7 bases between them. The germline V gene encodes CDR1 LNHDA and CDR2 SQIVND (reference sequence). This CDR3 is CASSTSLTEAFF. The sequenced part of the CDR3 DNA is TGTGCCAGTAGTACTTCACTCACTGAA.

About this clone itself: The CDR3 goes on 3 residues after the read ends, and that part is filled in from the germline J gene. The chain is built from TRBV5-1 and TRBJ2-1, with 8 bases matching TRBD1. The germline CDR1 and CDR2 sequences are SGHRS and YFSETQ. The V and J ends lost 0 bases and 7 bases, in that order; junction bases with no gene match: 3. The CDR3 is 14 amino acids. CDR3 DNA (partial): TGCGCCAGCAGCTTGGGGGACAGGTTAAATGAG. Protein product: CASSLGDRLNE. From start to end, the CDR3 is CASSLGDRLNEQFF.

Regarding this clone: The read falls 3 residues short of the CDR3 end, and the missing part is taken from the germline J gene. This chain joins TRBV19 and TRBJ1-6, with D perhaps TRBD1 (5 bases). V was shortened by 8 bases and J by 7 bases, with 15 bases between the two germline ends. From germline, CDR1 is LNHDA and CDR2 SQIVND (reference sequence). The CDR3 loop spans 14 amino acids. CDR3 bases read: TGTGCCAGTTCCTCAACGGGGGAGAATTCACCC. This codes for CASSSTGENSP. Given in full, the CDR3 is CASSSTGENSPLHF.

Comment on this clone: The CDR3 extends 3 residues past the end of the read, so its final part is completed from the germline J gene. V gene TRBV19 combines with J gene TRBJ2-3; 7 bases align to TRBD1. Germline V gene lookup returns CDR1 LNHDA and CDR2 SQIVND (reference sequence). This CDR3 is built from 12 residues. The covered CDR3 bases are TGTGCCAGTCGACAGGGCGGAGAGACG. Translation: CASRQGGET. The CDR3 in full is CASRQGGETQYF.

Turning to this clone: The read finishes 3 residues shy of the CDR3 end, and the germline J gene is used to complete it. In the same sample, other DNA sequences code for this CDR3. V and J are TRBV5-1 and TRBJ2-2; the D gene is possibly TRBD1 (7 bases). Between the trimmed V and J ends, which lost 0 bases and 5 bases, there was a span of 14 bases. In germline, CDR1 is SGHRS, CDR2 YFSETQ. The length of the CDR3 is 16 residues. The CDR3 loop is CASSLALRGDTGELFF. Incomplete CDR3 DNA: TGCGCCAGCAGCTTGGCTCTCAGGGGGGATACCGGGGAG.

On this clone itself: The CDR3 end falls 3 residues outside the read, so it is completed with the germline J gene. The chain combines TRBV20-1 with TRBJ2-3, with TRBD2 matching over 14 bases. J lost 3 bases, V lost 4 bases, and 9 bases had no gene match. The CDR3 is 17 amino acids. Germline-derived CDR1 and CDR2 are DFQATT and SNEGSKA (reference sequence). The covered CDR3 bases are TGCAGTGCTATGACTAGCGGGGGGGAGAGTGGGACAGATACG. This encodes CSAMTSGGESGTDT. The complete CDR3 reads CSAMTSGGESGTDTQYF.

With respect to this clone: The read halts 3 residues ahead of the CDR3 end, with the missing end drawn from the germline J gene. The J gene is TRBJ2-7, the V gene TRBV19; TRBD2 matches at 11 bases. CDR1 and CDR2 from the germline V gene are LNHDA and SQIVND (reference sequence). The CDR3 has 16 residues. Trimming at V came to 5 bases and at J to 6 bases, leaving 12 bases not matched to a gene. The DNA read from the CDR3 is TGTGCCAGTAGTTATGGGACTAGCGGCAACTTCCGCGAG. Translation: CASSYGTSGNFRE. Given in full, the CDR3 is CASSYGTSGNFREQYF.

Note on this clone: The read comes to an end 3 residues before the CDR3 does, leaving the germline J gene to fill in the end. The same CDR3 can be traced to other DNA sequences in this sample. This chain links TRBV2 with TRBJ1-1; D might be TRBD1 (5 bases). CDR3 size: 17 residues. Germline-derived CDR1 and CDR2 are SNHLY and FYNNEI. Trimming stripped 2 bases from V and 2 bases from J, with 18 bases between. CDR3 DNA (partial): TGTGCCAGCAGTGAATCCGTAGGGGCAGACGACAACACTGAA. This sequence encodes CASSESVGADDNTE. The CDR3 as a whole reads CASSESVGADDNTEAFF.

Of note for this clone: The sequenced fragment ends 3 residues before the CDR3 boundary, so the rest is inferred from the germline J gene. This chain links TRBV15 with TRBJ2-3; D unclear. V lost 5 bases, J lost 4 bases, and 7 bases lay in between. The CDR3 extends over 12 amino acids. Per the germline V gene, CDR1 is LNHNV and CDR2 is YYDKDF (reference sequence). The CDR3 is CATSGQADTQYF. The CDR3 bases that were read are TGTGCCACCAGCGGTCAGGCAGATACG. Filled out from reference TRBV15 and TRBJ2-3, the complete variable domain reads DAMVIQNPRYQVTQFGKPVTLSCSQTLNHNVMYWYQQKSSQAPKLLFHYYDKDFNNEADTPDNFQSRRPNTSFCFLDIRSPGLGDTAMYLCATSGQADTQYFGPGTRLTVL.

As for this clone: Other DNA sequences of this sample code for an identical CDR3. The part of the CDR3 DNA that was read is TGTGCCAGTAAGGGGTTGGGAACCGATCACCATGAAATTTCTCAGCCC. Its translation is CASKGLGTDHHEISQP. The CDR3 in full is CASKGLGTDHHEISQPQHF. The rearrangement links TRBV19 to TRBJ1-5, with a tentative D call TRBD1 (5 bases). The read is 3 residues too short to cover the CDR3 end, so that end is filled in from the germline J gene. The germline V and J ends were trimmed by 7 bases and 6 bases, with 31 bases remaining between them. Germline CDR1 is LNHDA and CDR2 is SQIVND (reference sequence). The CDR3 is 19 residues long.

Notes on this clone: The missing CDR3 end, 3 residues past where the read stops, is filled in from the germline J gene. This rearrangement joins TRBV20-1 to TRBJ1-2; no reliable D call. Germline CDR1 and CDR2: DFQATT and SNEGSKA (reference sequence). The CDR3 totals 12 residues. The covered CDR3 bases are TGCAGTAACGGTCCGGGTATGAAAGGC. Its protein product is CSNGPGMKG. The entire CDR3 reads CSNGPGMKGYTF.

Comment on this clone: The DNA ends 3 residues before the CDR3 does, and the rest of the CDR3 is filled in from the germline J gene. The V gene is TRBV12-3 or TRBV12-4, the J gene TRBJ2-7; D is undetermined. The germline V and J ends were trimmed by 7 bases and 6 bases, with 10 bases remaining between them. CDR3 size: 11 residues. The sequenced CDR3 bases are TGTGCCAGCACCCATACCGGCGAG. Translating gives CASTHTGE. The whole CDR3 region reads CASTHTGEQYF.

Incomplete CDR3 DNA: TGTGCCAGTAGTATGGGGGGGATTAATTCACCG. Translation: CASSMGGINSP. The entire CDR3 protein is CASSMGGINSPLFF. The rearrangement links TRBV19 to TRBJ2-2; 7 bases fit TRBD2. The read is 3 residues too short to cover the CDR3 end, so that end is filled in from the germline J gene. There are 14 residues in the CDR3. The V gene's germline CDR1 is LNHDA and CDR2 SQIVND (reference sequence).

On this clone: The read halts 3 residues ahead of the CDR3 end, with the missing end drawn from the germline J gene. V and J are TRBV5-4 and TRBJ1-2, with D tentatively TRBD1 (6 bases). Germline lookup yields CDR1 SGHNT and CDR2 YYREEE (reference sequence). The CDR3 totals 15 residues. The DNA read from the CDR3 is TGTGCCAGCAGCTTGTATCAACAGGGTGGGCACGGC. Translated: CASSLYQQGGHG. The CDR3 in full is CASSLYQQGGHGYTF.

Concerning this clone: The read falls 3 residues short of the CDR3 end, and the missing part is taken from the germline J gene. The V call is TRBV10-3, the J call TRBJ2-5; 7 nucleotides line up with TRBD1. This CDR3 has 13 residues. The V gene end was trimmed by 10 bases and the J gene end by 2 bases; junction bases not matched to a gene: 7. Germline V gene sequence: CDR1 ENHRY, CDR2 SYGVKD. The CDR3 loop is CATLQGWQETQYF. The sequenced part of the CDR3 DNA is TGTGCCACACTACAGGGGTGGCAAGAGACC.

With respect to this clone: The read finishes 3 residues shy of the CDR3 end, and the germline J gene is used to complete it. The V gene is TRBV5-6, the J gene TRBJ1-2, with D possibly being TRBD1 (6 bases). CDR1 and CDR2 (germline): SGHDT, YYEEEE. The V end lost 2 bases, the J end lost 3 bases, and 14 bases lay between the germline ends. The length of the CDR3 is 15 residues. The CDR3 sequence is CASSLQGRGDYGYTF. CDR3 bases read: TGTGCCAGCAGCTTACAGGGCCGAGGGGACTATGGC.

On this clone itself: The read ends 3 residues shy of where the CDR3 ends; the end is completed using the germline J gene. This chain links TRBV6-1 with TRBJ2-2; weak D call: TRBD1 (5 bases). There are 14 residues in the CDR3. Germline V gene lookup returns CDR1 MNHNS and CDR2 SASEGT. The DNA read from the CDR3 is TGTGCCAGCAGTGAATTGACAGAGGTCGAAAAG. Amino acids: CASSELTEVEK. The complete CDR3 protein is CASSELTEVEKLFF.

A note on this clone: The read gets to within 3 residues of the CDR3 end, and the germline J gene fills in the rest. The chain couples TRBV15 to TRBJ2-4; D might be TRBD1 (6 bases). The CDR3 has 14 residues. Germline V gene sequence: CDR1 LNHNV, CDR2 YYDKDF (reference sequence). The DNA read from the CDR3 is TGTGCCACCAGCAGTAGACAGGCGGTGAGATCT. Amino acid sequence: CATSSRQAVRS. From start to end, the CDR3 is CATSSRQAVRSQYF.

A remark on this clone: The read ends 3 residues before the CDR3 terminus; that terminus is restored from the germline J gene. V is TRBV11-2 and J is TRBJ2-7; TRBD1 matches 8 bases. The CDR3 runs to 13 residues. Germline-derived CDR1 and CDR2 are SGHAT and FQNNGV. J lost 5 bases, V lost 5 bases, and 5 bases had no gene match. This CDR3 is CASSQDRDHEQYF. The CDR3 bases that were read are TGTGCCAGCAGCCAGGACAGGGACCACGAG. Combining the CDR3 with reference TRBV11-2 and TRBJ2-7 gives the whole variable domain EAGVAQSPRYKIIEKRQSVAFWCNPISGHATLYWYQQILGQGPKLLIQFQNNGVVDDSQLPKDRFSAERLKGVDSTLKIQPAKLEDSAVYLCASSQDRDHEQYFGPGTRLTVT.

Concerning this clone: The read halts 3 residues ahead of the CDR3 end, with the missing end drawn from the germline J gene. This chain connects TRBV14 to TRBJ1-4, with D possibly TRBD1 on 5 matching bases. This CDR3 region has 14 residues. V was clipped by 4 bases and J by 6 bases, with 12 bases between them. Germline lookup yields CDR1 SGHDN and CDR2 FVKESK. CDR3 region: CASSRSGYDEKLFF. CDR3 bases read: TGTGCCAGCAGCCGTTCAGGGTACGATGAAAAA.